The source of this T cell receptor beta chain is a study of PD-1 blockade in classical Hodgkin lymphoma. Study outcomes and limitations: While CD8+ TCR diversity did not rise significantly by C4D1, CD4+ TCR diversity did. It was reported that newly diagnosed patients had less baseline TCR diversity than healthy donors. Those starting nivolumab under 1 year post-ASCT were excluded.

Comment on this clone: What it binds is not known.

This CDR3 comprises 14 residues. Germline CDR1 SGDLS, CDR2 YYNGEE. The V and J ends lost 7 bases and 4 bases respectively, with 16 bases between them. Clones were sequenced by immunoSEQ multiplex PCR, and TCRdb holds only the in-frame ones, with some missing. The sample contains over 15,000 clones, about four fifths of which appear only once. With no exception, relapse followed autologous stem cell transplantation in all patients, and brentuximab vedotin exposure varied. The starting material was peripheral blood mononuclear cells (PBMCs), obtained before the second cycle of nivolumab. The genes are TRBV9 and TRBJ2-3; D gene unclear. The clonotype comes from a human donor with classical Hodgkin lymphoma. This chain's CDR3 is CASGPTRLADTQYF. The CDR3 region has the DNA TGTGCCAGCGGACCGACCAGACTCGCAGATACGCAGTATTTT.